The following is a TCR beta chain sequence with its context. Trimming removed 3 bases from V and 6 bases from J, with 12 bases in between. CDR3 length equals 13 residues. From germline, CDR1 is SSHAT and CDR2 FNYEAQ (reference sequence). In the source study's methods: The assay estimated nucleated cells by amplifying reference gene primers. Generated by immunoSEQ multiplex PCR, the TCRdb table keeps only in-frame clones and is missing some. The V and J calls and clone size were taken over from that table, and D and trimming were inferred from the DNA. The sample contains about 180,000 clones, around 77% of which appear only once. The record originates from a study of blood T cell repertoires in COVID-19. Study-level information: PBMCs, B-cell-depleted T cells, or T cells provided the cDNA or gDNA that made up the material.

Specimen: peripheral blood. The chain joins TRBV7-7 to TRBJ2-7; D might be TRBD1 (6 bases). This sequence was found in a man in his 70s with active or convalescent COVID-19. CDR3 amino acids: CASSLGADGEQYF. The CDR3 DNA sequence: TGTGCCAGCAGCTTGGGGGCCGACGGCGAGCAGTACTTC. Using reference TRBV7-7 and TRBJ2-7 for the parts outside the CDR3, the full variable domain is GAGVSQSPRYKVTKRGQDVTLRCDPISSHATLYWYQQALGQGPEFLTYFNYEAQPDKSGLPSDRFSAERPEGSISTLTIQRTEQRDSAMYRCASSLGADGEQYFGPGTRLTVT.